This note documents a single TCR beta chain sequence. Its antigen is unknown. It may be a read error: a sequence one base away is much more abundant. Library creation used RACE. The instrument was a NextSeq 500. During library preparation, unique molecular identifiers were attached to individual cDNA molecules so that TCRs could be counted in a quantitative, reproducible way. From each blood RNA sample, both TCR alpha and TCR beta chains were sequenced. The paper's processing steps were these. The median number of TCRs per sample was roughly 94,000, ranging from 23,224 to 690,600. V, J and CDR3 annotation of the TCR reads was performed with the Decombinator software suite. To make PS versus PT1 abundance plots, every sample was subsampled to the same number of TCRs (28,000). Expanded TCRs were defined as absent before sensitization and observed at least eight times at the 2-week time point. TCRdb trimmed public reads at Q25 via fastp, called clones via MiXCR and kept in-frame beta chains. CDR3 protein duplicates are merged, each entry listing the most common genes and DNA. What appears here as the V and J calls and clone size reflects TCRdb's work, not the paper's. The sample table holds roughly 70,000 distinct CDR3 sequences, of which around 10% were seen once. In total, the top ten clones hold less than 4% of the sample.

This sample was included in a study of human T cells and chemical hapten exposure (dated by TCRdb to about 2021). For the study in its entirety: For sensitization, 2% DPC in acetone was applied to a roughly 2 cm by roughly 2 cm area of upper inner arm skin. Throughout the study period of roughly five months, patients also received therapeutic DPC doses to the scalp every week. Patch tests used Finn chambers with 0.01% DPC on the upper back, scored after 6 days by International Contact Dermatitis Research Group standards. Alopecia areata with under or over 50% scalp involvement, alopecia totalis and alopecia universalis were represented in the patient cohort, which was mostly female. Libraries were pooled for sequencing, and variation in per-sample TCR yields was attributed mainly to small differences in library volumes within the pool. This study followed changes in the peripheral blood TCR repertoire in vivo during primary and secondary sensitization of alopecia patients to the hapten diphenylcyclopropenone (DPC). Patient blood was sampled pre-sensitization (week 0) and at 2, 6 and about 24 weeks after DPC sensitization. Nearly 30 alopecia patients provided blood for TCR sequencing at one to four time points (pre-sensitization, 2, 6 and 24 weeks).

Interpreted using the paper, the time point label stands for: patch test 1, 2 weeks after DPC sensitization. What this sample's treatment or condition label stands for: therapeutic diphenylcyclopropenone sensitization with weekly scalp DPC. Blood at each patch-test visit was drawn before the patch test was applied. To be eligible, patients had to be aged 18 to 70, diagnosed with alopecia and judged suitable for DPC therapy, while pregnant patients were excluded. Total RNA was extracted from unfractionated whole blood collected in Tempus Blood RNA tubes. CDR1 and CDR2 (SGHDT, YYEEEE) derive from the germline V gene. V and J lose 0 bases and 2 bases, and a span of 18 bases separates them. The CDR3 runs 18 residues from the cysteine to the phenylalanine. The kept DNA is CDR3 alone, 54 bases in frame from the first base. General study outcomes and caveats: DPC sensitization did not change the number of TCRs with a frequency above 1 in 1000, and there was no evidence of changes in global repertoire structure. Repeated subsampling changed both the strength of the expansion versus patch-test correlation and the threshold at which the correlation became significant. All patients had alopecia, a presumed autoimmune disease, so their immune response might differ from that of healthy individuals. Significantly more large CDR3 similarity clusters were formed by expanded TCRs than by pre-sensitization or healthy control sets, consistent with antigen-driven responses. A positive correlation was found between the number of PT1 expanded TCRs and patch test score, with significance reached at thresholds 8, 16 and 32 but not 4.

The specimen comprised whole blood, sampled in connection with sensitization to the hapten diphenylcyclopropenone (DPC). This clonotype was sampled from a woman aged 40 to 55 with alopecia areata. Some clones in this sample may be carry-over from other donors' samples. The receptor chain draws on TRBV5-6 and TRBJ1-5; the D gene is possibly TRBD1, with 5 bases matching. In nucleotides, the sequence is TGTGCCAGCAGCTTGGGGCCAGGGCCACGCTATGGCAATCAGCCCCAGCATTTT. It translates as CASSLGPGPRYGNQPQHF. Beyond the CDR3, the reference TRBV5-6 and TRBJ1-5 genes provide the residues; the full variable domain reads: DAGVTQSPTHLIKTRGQQVTLRCSPKSGHDTVSWYQQALGQGPQFIFQYYEEEERQRGNFPDRFSGHQFPNYSSELNVNALLLGDSALYLCASSLGPGPRYGNQPQHFGDGTRLSIL.